This entry features one T cell receptor (beta chain) sequence. Some clones are missing from TCRdb's copy, which holds only in-frame ones; the method was immunoSEQ multiplex PCR. The top ten clones hold 5.5% to 7% of a sample with about 140,000 clones, 78% of them seen once. This CDR3 has 15 amino acids. Germline V CDR1 and CDR2: MDHEN, SYDVKM. The V gene end was trimmed by 6 bases and the J gene end by 3 bases; junction bases not matched to a gene: 8. This record belongs to a study of blood T cell repertoires in COVID-19. Whole-study context: COVID-19 samples from acute and convalescent phases originated in the United States, Italy and Spain.

This receptor was taken from a woman in her fifties or sixties who had recovered from COVID-19. Sequencing input: PBMCs or T cells enriched from blood (not recorded which). The V call is TRBV28, the J call TRBJ1-5; 7 nucleotides match TRBD1. The CDR3 DNA sequence: TGTGCCAGCAGACAAACAGGGGATGCCAATCAGCCCCAGCATTTT. It specifies CASRQTGDANQPQHF.